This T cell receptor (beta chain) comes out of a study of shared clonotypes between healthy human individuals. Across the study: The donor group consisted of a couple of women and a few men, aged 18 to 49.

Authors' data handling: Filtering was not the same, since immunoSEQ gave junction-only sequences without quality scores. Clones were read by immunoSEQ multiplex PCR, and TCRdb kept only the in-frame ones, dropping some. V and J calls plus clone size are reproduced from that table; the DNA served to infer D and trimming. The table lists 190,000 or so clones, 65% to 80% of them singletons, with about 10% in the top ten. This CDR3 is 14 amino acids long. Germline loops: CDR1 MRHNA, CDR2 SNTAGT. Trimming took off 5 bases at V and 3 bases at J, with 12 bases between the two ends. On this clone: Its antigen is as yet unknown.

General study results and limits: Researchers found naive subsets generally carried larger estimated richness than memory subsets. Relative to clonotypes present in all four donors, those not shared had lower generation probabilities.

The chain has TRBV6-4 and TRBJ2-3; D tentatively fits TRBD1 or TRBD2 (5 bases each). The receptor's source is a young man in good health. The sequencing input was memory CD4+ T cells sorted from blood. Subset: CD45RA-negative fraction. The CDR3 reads CASSPGTRTDTQYF. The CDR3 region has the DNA TGTGCCAGCAGTCCCGGGACCAGGACAGATACGCAGTATTTT.